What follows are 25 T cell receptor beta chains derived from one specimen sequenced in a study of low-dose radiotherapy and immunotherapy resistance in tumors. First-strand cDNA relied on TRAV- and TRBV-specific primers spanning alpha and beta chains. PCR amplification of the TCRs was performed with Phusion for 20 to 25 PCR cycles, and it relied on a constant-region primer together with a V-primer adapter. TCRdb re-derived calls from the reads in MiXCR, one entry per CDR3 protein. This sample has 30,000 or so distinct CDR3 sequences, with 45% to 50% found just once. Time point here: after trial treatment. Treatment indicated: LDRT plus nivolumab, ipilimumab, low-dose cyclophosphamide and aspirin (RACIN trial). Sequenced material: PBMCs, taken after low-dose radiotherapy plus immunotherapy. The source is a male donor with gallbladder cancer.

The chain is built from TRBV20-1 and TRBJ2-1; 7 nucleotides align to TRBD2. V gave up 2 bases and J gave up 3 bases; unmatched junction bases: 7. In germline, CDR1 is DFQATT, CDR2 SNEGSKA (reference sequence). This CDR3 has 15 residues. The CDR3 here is CSARSPWTSYNEQFF. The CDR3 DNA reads TGCAGTGCTAGATCGCCTTGGACTAGCTACAATGAGCAGTTCTTC.

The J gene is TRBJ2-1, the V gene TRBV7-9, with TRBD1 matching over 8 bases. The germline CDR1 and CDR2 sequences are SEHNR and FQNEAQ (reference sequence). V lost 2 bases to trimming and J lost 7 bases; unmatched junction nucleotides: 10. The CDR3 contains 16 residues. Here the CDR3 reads CASSLPETGVKNEQFF. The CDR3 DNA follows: TGTGCCAGCAGCTTACCGGAGACAGGGGTGAAAAATGAGCAGTTCTTC.

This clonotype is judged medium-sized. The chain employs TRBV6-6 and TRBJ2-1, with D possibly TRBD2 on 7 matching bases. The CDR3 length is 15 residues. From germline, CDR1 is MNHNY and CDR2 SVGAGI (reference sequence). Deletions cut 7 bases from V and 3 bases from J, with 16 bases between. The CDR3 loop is CASTIGGGGYNEQFF. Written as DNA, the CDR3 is TGTGCCAGCACCATAGGAGGGGGGGGCTACAATGAGCAGTTCTTC.

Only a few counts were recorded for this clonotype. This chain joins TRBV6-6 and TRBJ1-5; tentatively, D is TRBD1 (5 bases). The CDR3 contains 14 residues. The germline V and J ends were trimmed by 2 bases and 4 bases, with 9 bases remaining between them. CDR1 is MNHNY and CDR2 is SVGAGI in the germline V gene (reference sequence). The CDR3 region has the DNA TGTGCCAGCAGTTACACGGGGGGAAATCAGCCCCAGCATTTT. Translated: CASSYTGGNQPQHF.

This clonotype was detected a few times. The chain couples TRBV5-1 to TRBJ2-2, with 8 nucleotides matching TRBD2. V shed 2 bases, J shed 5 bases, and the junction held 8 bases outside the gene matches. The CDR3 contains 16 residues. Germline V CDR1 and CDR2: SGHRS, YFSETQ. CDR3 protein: CASSFRTGGPTGELFF. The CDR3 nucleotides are TGCGCCAGCAGCTTTCGAACGGGAGGGCCGACCGGGGAGCTGTTTTTT.

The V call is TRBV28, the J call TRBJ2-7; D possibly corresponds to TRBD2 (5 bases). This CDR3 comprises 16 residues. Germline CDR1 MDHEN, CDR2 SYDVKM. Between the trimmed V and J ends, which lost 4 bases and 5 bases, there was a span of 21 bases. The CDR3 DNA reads TGTGCCAGCAGTTCCGCGTTGGGTGAGGGCCTCGACGAGCAGTACTTC. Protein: CASSSALGEGLDEQYF.

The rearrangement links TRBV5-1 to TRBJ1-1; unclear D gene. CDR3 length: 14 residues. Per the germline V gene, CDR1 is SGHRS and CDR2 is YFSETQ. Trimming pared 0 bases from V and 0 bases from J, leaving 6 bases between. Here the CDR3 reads CASSLEVMNTEAFF. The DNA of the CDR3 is TGCGCCAGCAGCTTGGAGGTGATGAACACTGAAGCTTTCTTT. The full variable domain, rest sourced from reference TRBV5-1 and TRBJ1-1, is KAGVTQTPRYLIKTRGQQVTLSCSPISGHRSVSWYQQTPGQGLQFLFEYFSETQRNKGNFPGRFSGRQFSNSRSEMNVSTLELGDSALYLCASSLEVMNTEAFFGQGTRLTVV.

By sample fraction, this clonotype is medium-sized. Written as DNA, the CDR3 is TGTGCCAGCAGCCCCCTAAAAAACATTCAGTACTTC. Translated, it gives CASSPLKNIQYF. The chain has TRBV7-9 and TRBJ2-4; D gene ambiguous. Trimming took off 5 bases at V and 4 bases at J, with 6 bases between the two ends. The CDR3 loop spans 12 amino acids. Looked up from germline, CDR1 is SEHNR and CDR2 is FQNEAQ (reference sequence).

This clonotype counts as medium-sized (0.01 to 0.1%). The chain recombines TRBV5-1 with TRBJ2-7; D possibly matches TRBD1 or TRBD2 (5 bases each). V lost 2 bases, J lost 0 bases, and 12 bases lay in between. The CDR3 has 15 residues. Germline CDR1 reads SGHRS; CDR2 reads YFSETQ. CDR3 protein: CASSLGPGPSYEQYF. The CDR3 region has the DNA TGCGCCAGCAGCTTAGGACCGGGACCCTCCTACGAGCAGTACTTC.

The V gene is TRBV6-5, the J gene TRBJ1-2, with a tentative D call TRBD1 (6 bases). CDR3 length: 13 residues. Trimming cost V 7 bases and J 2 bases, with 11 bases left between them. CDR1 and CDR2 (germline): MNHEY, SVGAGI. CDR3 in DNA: TGTGCCAGCACCCGGGACAAGAACTATGGCTACACCTTC. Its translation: CASTRDKNYGYTF.

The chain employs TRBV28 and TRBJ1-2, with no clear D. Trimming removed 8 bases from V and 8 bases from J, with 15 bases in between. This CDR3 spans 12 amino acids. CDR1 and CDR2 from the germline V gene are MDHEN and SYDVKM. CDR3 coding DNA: TGTGCCAGCCGAGAGAGACTAGCGGGCTACACCTTC. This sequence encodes CASRERLAGYTF.

In DNA, the CDR3 is TGTGCCAGCAGAGAACAGGGGGGGATACTGGAGACCCAGTACTTC. It codes for CASREQGGILETQYF. The chain is built from TRBV12-3 or TRBV12-4 and TRBJ2-5, with D perhaps matching TRBD1 (8 bases). The V end was cut by 6 bases, the J end by 5 bases, with 19 bases between. CDR3 length: 15 amino acids.

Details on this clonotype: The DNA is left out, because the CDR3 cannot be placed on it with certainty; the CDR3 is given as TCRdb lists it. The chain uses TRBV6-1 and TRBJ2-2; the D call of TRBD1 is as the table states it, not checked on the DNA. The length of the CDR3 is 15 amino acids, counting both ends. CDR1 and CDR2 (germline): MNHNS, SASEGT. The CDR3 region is CASSDWGSTGELFFF.

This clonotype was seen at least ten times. CDR3 sequence: CASKQELGQPQHF. In DNA, the CDR3 is TGTGCCAGTAAGCAAGAGCTAGGTCAGCCCCAGCATTTT. The chain carries TRBV19 and TRBJ1-5; unclear D gene. The CDR3 contains 13 residues. Between the trimmed V and J ends, which lost 7 bases and 6 bases, there was a span of 13 bases. Germline V gene sequence: CDR1 LNHDA, CDR2 SQIVND (reference sequence). Complete variable domain (other parts from reference TRBV19 and TRBJ1-5): DGGITQSPKYLFRKEGQNVTLSCEQNLNHDAMYWYRQDPGQGLRLIYYSQIVNDFQKGDIAEGYSVSREKKESFPLTVTSAQKNPTAFYLCASKQELGQPQHFGDGTRLSIL.

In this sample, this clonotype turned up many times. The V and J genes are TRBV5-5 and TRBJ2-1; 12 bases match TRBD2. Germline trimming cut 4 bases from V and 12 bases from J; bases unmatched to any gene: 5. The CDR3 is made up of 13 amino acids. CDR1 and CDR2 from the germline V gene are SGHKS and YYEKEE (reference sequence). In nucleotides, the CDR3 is TGTGCCAGCAGCCGACTAGCGGGGGAGCTGCAGTTCTTC. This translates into CASSRLAGELQFF.

The CDR3 DNA is TGTGCCAGTAGTCCGCGGACTAGCGGGGAGGTAGATACGCAGTATTTT. Translation: CASSPRTSGEVDTQYF. The chain couples TRBV19 to TRBJ2-3; 12 nucleotides align to TRBD2. V was pared by 5 bases and J by 5 bases, with 8 bases of the junction left unmatched. This CDR3 has 16 amino acids. Looked up from germline, CDR1 is LNHDA and CDR2 is SQIVND (reference sequence).

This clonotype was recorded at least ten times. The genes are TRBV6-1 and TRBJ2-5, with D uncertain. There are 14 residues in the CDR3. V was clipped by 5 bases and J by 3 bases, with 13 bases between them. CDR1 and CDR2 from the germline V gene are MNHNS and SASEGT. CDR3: CASSTQYRKETQYF. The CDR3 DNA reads TGTGCCAGCAGTACTCAATACAGAAAAGAGACCCAGTACTTC.

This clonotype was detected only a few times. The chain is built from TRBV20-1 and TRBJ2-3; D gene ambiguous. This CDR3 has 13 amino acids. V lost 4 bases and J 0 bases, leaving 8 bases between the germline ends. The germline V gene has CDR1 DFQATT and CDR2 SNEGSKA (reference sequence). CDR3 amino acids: CSATLISTDTQYF. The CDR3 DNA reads TGCAGTGCTACTCTCATTAGCACAGATACGCAGTATTTT.

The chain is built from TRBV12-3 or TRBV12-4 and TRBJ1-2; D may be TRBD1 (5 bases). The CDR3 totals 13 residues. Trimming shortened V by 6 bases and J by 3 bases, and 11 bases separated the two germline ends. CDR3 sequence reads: CASSLQADYGYTF. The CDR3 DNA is TGTGCCAGCAGCCTACAGGCGGACTATGGCTACACCTTC.

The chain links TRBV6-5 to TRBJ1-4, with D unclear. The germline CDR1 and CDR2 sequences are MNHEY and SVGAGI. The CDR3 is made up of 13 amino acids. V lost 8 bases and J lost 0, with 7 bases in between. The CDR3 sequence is CASRGATNEKLFF. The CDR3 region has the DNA TGTGCCAGCCGCGGAGCAACTAATGAAAAACTGTTTTTT.

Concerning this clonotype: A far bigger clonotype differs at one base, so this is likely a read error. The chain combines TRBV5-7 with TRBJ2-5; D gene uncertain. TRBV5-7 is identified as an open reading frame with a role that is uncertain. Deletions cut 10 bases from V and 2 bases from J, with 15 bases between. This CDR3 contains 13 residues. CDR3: CACTIRSQETQYF. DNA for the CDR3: TGTGCCTGCACTATACGGTCACAAGAGACCCAGTACTTC.

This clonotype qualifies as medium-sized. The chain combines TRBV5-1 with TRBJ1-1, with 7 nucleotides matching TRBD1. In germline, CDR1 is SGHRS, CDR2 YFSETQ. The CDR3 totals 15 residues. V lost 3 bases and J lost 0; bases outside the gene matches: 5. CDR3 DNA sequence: TGCGCCAGCAGCTGGGGGACAGCCATGAACACTGAAGCTTTCTTT. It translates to CASSWGTAMNTEAFF.

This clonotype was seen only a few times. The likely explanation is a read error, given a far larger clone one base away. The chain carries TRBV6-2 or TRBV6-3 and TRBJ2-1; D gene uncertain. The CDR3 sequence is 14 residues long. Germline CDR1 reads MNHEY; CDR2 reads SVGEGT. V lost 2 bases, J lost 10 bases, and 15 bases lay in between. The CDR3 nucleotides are TGTGCCAGCAGTTACAAGGGTAATCGAGTCGAGCAGTTCTTC. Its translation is CASSYKGNRVEQFF.

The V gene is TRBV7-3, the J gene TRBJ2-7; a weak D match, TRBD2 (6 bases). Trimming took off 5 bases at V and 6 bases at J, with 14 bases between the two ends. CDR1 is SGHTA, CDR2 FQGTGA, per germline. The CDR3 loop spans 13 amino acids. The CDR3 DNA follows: TGTGCCAGCAGCCCCGGGGGTCTTTCCGAGCAGTACTTC. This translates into CASSPGGLSEQYF.

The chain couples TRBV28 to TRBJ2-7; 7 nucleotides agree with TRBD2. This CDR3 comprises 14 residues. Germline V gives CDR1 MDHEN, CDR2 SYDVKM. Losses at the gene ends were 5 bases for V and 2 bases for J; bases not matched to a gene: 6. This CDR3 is CASSLGGVPYEQYF. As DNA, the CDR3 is TGTGCCAGCAGTCTGGGAGGGGTCCCCTACGAGCAGTACTTC.